This is a list of T cell receptor beta chains from one sample in a study of cytomegalovirus exposure and HLA in healthy donors. Sequencing used immunoSEQ multiplex PCR; TCRdb keeps in-frame clones, though not all of them. Of about 73,000 clones in the sample, around three quarters were seen once. The sequenced sample consisted of PBMCs. The source of these receptors is a male donor in good health and CMV-seronegative. Each CDR3 is given with its conserved first and last residue. Fields, in order: clone size, J gene, V gene, D gene, CDR3 DNA, CDR3 protein. A D gene is named only where the DNA matches it firmly. Part of the rows lack a size; the others show once, few, many or a class for expanded clones.

abundance: .
j_gene: TRBJ1-4
v_gene: TRBV4-2
d_gene: .
CDR3nt: TGTGCCAGCAGCCTGGCGGGACGGGACAATGAAAAACTGTTTTTT
CDR3aa: CASSLAGRDNEKLFF

abundance: .
j_gene: TRBJ1-3
v_gene: TRBV9
d_gene: .
CDR3nt: TGTGCCAGCAGCGTTGAACCGGAGGGGTGGGCTGGAAACACCATATATTTT
CDR3aa: CASSVEPEGWAGNTIYF

abundance: .
j_gene: TRBJ2-3
v_gene: TRBV5-1
d_gene: TRBD1
CDR3nt: TGCGCCAGCAGCTCAACCGGGACAGAATCAGATACGCAGTATTTT
CDR3aa: CASSSTGTESDTQYF

abundance: .
j_gene: TRBJ2-6
v_gene: TRBV7-2
d_gene: TRBD1
CDR3nt: TGTGCCAGCAGCCCCGGACAGGGAAAATCTTCTGGGGCCAACGTCCTGACTTTC
CDR3aa: CASSPGQGKSSGANVLTF

abundance: .
j_gene: TRBJ2-7
v_gene: TRBV30
d_gene: .
CDR3nt: TGTGCCTGGAGTCTCTCCACAGGACCTAGGCAGTACTTC
CDR3aa: CAWSLSTGPRQYF

abundance: .
j_gene: TRBJ2-5
v_gene: TRBV30
d_gene: .
CDR3nt: TGTGCCTGGAGTGTACGGGAAGGGCCAAAATTCAGGACCCAGTACTTC
CDR3aa: CAWSVREGPKFRTQYF

abundance: .
j_gene: TRBJ2-3
v_gene: TRBV7-7
d_gene: TRBD2
CDR3nt: TGTGCTAGCAGCTTGGGGACTAGCGGGGTCACAGATACGCAGTATTTT
CDR3aa: CASSLGTSGVTDTQYF

abundance: .
j_gene: TRBJ2-5
v_gene: TRBV7-8
d_gene: TRBD2
CDR3nt: TGTGCCAGCAGCTTAGCTTTGGCTAGCGGGGTACAAGAGACCCAGTACTTC
CDR3aa: CASSLALASGVQETQYF

abundance: .
j_gene: TRBJ2-1
v_gene: TRBV19
d_gene: TRBD2
CDR3nt: TGTGCCAGTAGTACTGTGCCGGGACTAGCGGGCCTCTACAATGAGCAGTTCTTC
CDR3aa: CASSTVPGLAGLYNEQFF

abundance: .
j_gene: TRBJ1-2
v_gene: TRBV28
d_gene: .
CDR3nt: TGTGCCAGCAACCACGGGGGGGCCCTGGACTATGGCTACACCTTC
CDR3aa: CASNHGGALDYGYTF

abundance: .
j_gene: TRBJ1-2
v_gene: TRBV4-1
d_gene: .
CDR3nt: TGCGCCAGCAGCCTCCAACCGGGGAACTATGGCTACACCTTC
CDR3aa: CASSLQPGNYGYTF

abundance: .
j_gene: TRBJ2-2
v_gene: TRBV2
d_gene: .
CDR3nt: TGTGCCAGCAGTCAATGGGGGGCCGGGGAGCTGTTTTTT
CDR3aa: CASSQWGAGELFF

abundance: .
j_gene: TRBJ1-6
v_gene: TRBV19
d_gene: TRBD1
CDR3nt: TGTGCCAGTAGTGGGGACAGAGCTAATTCACCCCTCCACTTT
CDR3aa: CASSGDRANSPLHF

abundance: once
j_gene: TRBJ2-2
v_gene: TRBV19
d_gene: TRBD2
CDR3nt: TGTGCCAGTAGTGCCAGACTAGCGGGAGGTGACGGGGAGCTGTTTTTT
CDR3aa: CASSARLAGGDGELFF

abundance: .
j_gene: TRBJ2-5
v_gene: TRBV6-6
d_gene: .
CDR3nt: TGTGCCAGCAGTTTCGGGCAGGGTAAAGGGGAGACCCAGTACTTC
CDR3aa: CASSFGQGKGETQYF

abundance: .
j_gene: TRBJ2-4
v_gene: TRBV29-1
d_gene: .
CDR3nt: TGCAGCGTTGAGCCGGGGCAGGGGAGAAACATTCAGTACTTC
CDR3aa: CSVEPGQGRNIQYF

abundance: .
j_gene: TRBJ1-5
v_gene: TRBV15
d_gene: .
CDR3nt: TGTGCCACCAGCACCCTCGGCGGGCCCCAGCATTTT
CDR3aa: CATSTLGGPQHF

abundance: .
j_gene: TRBJ2-5
v_gene: TRBV5-1
d_gene: .
CDR3nt: TGCGCCAGCAGCTTCGGGATGCAAGAGACCCAGTACTTC
CDR3aa: CASSFGMQETQYF

abundance: .
j_gene: TRBJ1-2
v_gene: TRBV28
d_gene: .
CDR3nt: TGTGCCAGCAGTTTAAGAGACAGTGGCTACACCTTC
CDR3aa: CASSLRDSGYTF

abundance: .
j_gene: TRBJ1-4
v_gene: TRBV19
d_gene: TRBD1
CDR3nt: TGTGCCAGTGGAGGGACAGGAGCCAATGAAAAACTGTTTTTT
CDR3aa: CASGGTGANEKLFF

abundance: few
j_gene: TRBJ2-3
v_gene: TRBV4-2
d_gene: .
CDR3nt: TGTGCCAGCAGCCCCCAGCTAGCGAAAGATACGCAGTATTTT
CDR3aa: CASSPQLAKDTQYF

abundance: .
j_gene: TRBJ2-5
v_gene: TRBV6-1
d_gene: TRBD1
CDR3nt: TGTGCCAGCAGCCTCGACAGGGGTGAACAAGAGACCCAGTACTTC
CDR3aa: CASSLDRGEQETQYF

abundance: .
j_gene: TRBJ1-2
v_gene: TRBV6-1
d_gene: TRBD1
CDR3nt: TGTGCCAGCAGTCAACCAGGGGGGTATCAGAGTGGCTACACCTTC
CDR3aa: CASSQPGGYQSGYTF

abundance: .
j_gene: TRBJ1-4
v_gene: TRBV15
d_gene: .
CDR3nt: TGTGCCACCAGGACTCCAGGGACAACTCCTAATGAAAAACTGTTTTTT
CDR3aa: CATRTPGTTPNEKLFF

abundance: .
j_gene: TRBJ2-1
v_gene: TRBV4-2
d_gene: TRBD2
CDR3nt: TGTGCCAGCAGCCAAGTTCATGATGCTAGCGGGATTAACAATGAGCAGTTCTTC
CDR3aa: CASSQVHDASGINNEQFF

abundance: .
j_gene: TRBJ1-2
v_gene: TRBV19
d_gene: .
CDR3nt: TGTGCCAGTAGTATTCGGGGAAACTATGGCTACACCTTC
CDR3aa: CASSIRGNYGYTF

abundance: .
j_gene: TRBJ2-7
v_gene: TRBV10-3
d_gene: TRBD2
CDR3nt: TGTGCCTCGACCACCGGGACTAGCGGGACATACGAGCAGTACTTC
CDR3aa: CASTTGTSGTYEQYF

abundance: .
j_gene: TRBJ2-2
v_gene: TRBV14
d_gene: TRBD2
CDR3nt: TGTGCCAGCAGCCAAGATGAGGTGAAGCGGGGGAACACCGGGGAGCTGTTTTTT
CDR3aa: CASSQDEVKRGNTGELFF

abundance: once
j_gene: TRBJ1-1
v_gene: TRBV13
d_gene: .
CDR3nt: TGTGCCAGCAGCTATAGGACGGGGACAATGAACACTGAAGCTTTCTTT
CDR3aa: CASSYRTGTMNTEAFF

abundance: .
j_gene: TRBJ2-5
v_gene: TRBV7-2
d_gene: .
CDR3nt: TGCGCCAGCAACACGAGGGTCTCCCAAGAGACCCAGTACTTC
CDR3aa: CASNTRVSQETQYF

abundance: .
j_gene: TRBJ1-1
v_gene: TRBV2
d_gene: TRBD1
CDR3nt: TGTGCCAGCATGATGGACAGGGGGCAAGGTGAAGCTTTCTTT
CDR3aa: CASMMDRGQGEAFF

abundance: .
j_gene: TRBJ2-7
v_gene: TRBV27
d_gene: TRBD1
CDR3nt: TGTGCCAGCAGTCTGGGACAGAGGATGCAGTCCTACGAGCAGTACTTC
CDR3aa: CASSLGQRMQSYEQYF

abundance: once
j_gene: TRBJ2-3
v_gene: TRBV5-1
d_gene: .
CDR3nt: TGCGCCAGCAGCCTAGAGGGGGATGCTAGCACAGATACGCAGTATTTT
CDR3aa: CASSLEGDASTDTQYF

abundance: .
j_gene: TRBJ2-7
v_gene: TRBV7-9
d_gene: TRBD2
CDR3nt: TGTGCCAGCAGCTCCAGCGCTCTGGTGCTAGCGGGAGGGACCTACGAGCAGTACTTC
CDR3aa: CASSSSALVLAGGTYEQYF

abundance: .
j_gene: TRBJ1-2
v_gene: TRBV28
d_gene: TRBD1
CDR3nt: TGTGCCAGCAGAAGGGACAGGGTTTCCTACGGCTACACCTTC
CDR3aa: CASRRDRVSYGYTF

abundance: few
j_gene: TRBJ1-5
v_gene: TRBV19
d_gene: .
CDR3nt: TGTGCCAGTAGGGGCGAGAGGAGGGAGCCCCAGAATTTT
CDR3aa: CASRGERREPQNF

abundance: .
j_gene: TRBJ2-6
v_gene: TRBV28
d_gene: .
CDR3nt: TGTGCCAGCACTAACCCAGGCAGGGCTGGGGCCAACGTCCTGACTTTC
CDR3aa: CASTNPGRAGANVLTF

abundance: .
j_gene: TRBJ1-5
v_gene: TRBV6-5
d_gene: .
CDR3nt: TGTGCCAGCAGGATAGATGGCAATCAGCCCCAGCATTTT
CDR3aa: CASRIDGNQPQHF

abundance: once
j_gene: TRBJ2-3
v_gene: TRBV6-1
d_gene: TRBD2
CDR3nt: TGTGCCAGCGTAGCGGGACCCTTAAGAGATACGCAGTATTTT
CDR3aa: CASVAGPLRDTQYF

abundance: .
j_gene: TRBJ1-2
v_gene: TRBV5-6
d_gene: .
CDR3nt: TGTGCCAGCAGCCTCGACAGCTATGGCTACACCTTC
CDR3aa: CASSLDSYGYTF

abundance: .
j_gene: TRBJ1-1
v_gene: TRBV6-7
d_gene: .
CDR3nt: TGTGCCAGCATGCGACATGTTGAAGCTTTCTTT
CDR3aa: CASMRHVEAFF

abundance: .
j_gene: TRBJ2-7
v_gene: TRBV4-1
d_gene: TRBD1
CDR3nt: TGCGCCAGCAGCCAGATAGGACAGGGCTACGAGCAGTACTTC
CDR3aa: CASSQIGQGYEQYF

abundance: .
j_gene: TRBJ2-7
v_gene: TRBV27
d_gene: TRBD2
CDR3nt: TGTGCCAGCAGTCCCTGGGCTAGCGGGAGGCCCTACGAGCAGTACTTC
CDR3aa: CASSPWASGRPYEQYF

abundance: .
j_gene: TRBJ1-1
v_gene: TRBV11-2
d_gene: TRBD1
CDR3nt: TGTGCCAGCAGCCCGGCAAACAGGGGGCTAAACACTGAAGCTTTCTTT
CDR3aa: CASSPANRGLNTEAFF

abundance: .
j_gene: TRBJ2-3
v_gene: TRBV29-1
d_gene: TRBD2
CDR3nt: TGCAGCGTTGAACCTAGCGGGACCACAGATACGCAGTATTTT
CDR3aa: CSVEPSGTTDTQYF

abundance: .
j_gene: TRBJ2-3
v_gene: TRBV5-6
d_gene: .
CDR3nt: TGTGCCAGCAGCTTGCGGGACAAGGCTAGCACAGATACGCAGTATTTT
CDR3aa: CASSLRDKASTDTQYF

abundance: .
j_gene: TRBJ1-5
v_gene: TRBV18
d_gene: .
CDR3nt: TGTGCCAGCTCGGCGGGAAATAGCAATCAGCCCCAGCATTTT
CDR3aa: CASSAGNSNQPQHF

abundance: .
j_gene: TRBJ2-7
v_gene: TRBV7-2
d_gene: .
CDR3nt: TGTGCCAGCAGCTTAGATCAGGCGGGCGAGCAGTACTTC
CDR3aa: CASSLDQAGEQYF

abundance: .
j_gene: TRBJ2-3
v_gene: TRBV2
d_gene: .
CDR3nt: TGTGCCAGTAGCTCTGGACTAACTAGCACAGATACGCAGTATTTT
CDR3aa: CASSSGLTSTDTQYF

abundance: .
j_gene: TRBJ2-7
v_gene: TRBV27
d_gene: .
CDR3nt: TGTGCCAGCGGGCGCTACGAGCAGTACTTC
CDR3aa: CASGRYEQYF

abundance: once
j_gene: TRBJ2-3
v_gene: TRBV5-1
d_gene: .
CDR3nt: TGCGCCAGCAGCTTGGAGGGGCCCGCTCCCGCAGATACGCAGTATTTT
CDR3aa: CASSLEGPAPADTQYF

abundance: .
j_gene: TRBJ2-7
v_gene: TRBV6-1
d_gene: .
CDR3nt: TGTGCCAGCAGACCTGCCCCAGGACAACCCTACGAGCAGTACTTC
CDR3aa: CASRPAPGQPYEQYF

abundance: .
j_gene: TRBJ1-2
v_gene: TRBV4-1
d_gene: .
CDR3nt: TGCGCCAGCAGCCAAGGTGAAGGGAGTTTGGCGGGCTACACCTTC
CDR3aa: CASSQGEGSLAGYTF